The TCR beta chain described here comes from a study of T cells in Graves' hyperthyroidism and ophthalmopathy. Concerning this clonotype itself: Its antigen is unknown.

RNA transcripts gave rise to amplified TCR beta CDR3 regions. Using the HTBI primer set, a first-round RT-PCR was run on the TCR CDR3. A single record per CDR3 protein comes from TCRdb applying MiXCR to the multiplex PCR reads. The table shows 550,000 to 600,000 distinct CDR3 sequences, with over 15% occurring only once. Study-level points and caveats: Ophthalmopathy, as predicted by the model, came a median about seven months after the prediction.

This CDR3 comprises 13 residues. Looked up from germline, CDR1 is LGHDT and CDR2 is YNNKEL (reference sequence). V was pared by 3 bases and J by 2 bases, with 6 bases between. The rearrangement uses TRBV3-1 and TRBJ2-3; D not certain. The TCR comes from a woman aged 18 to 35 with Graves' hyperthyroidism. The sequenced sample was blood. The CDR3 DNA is TGTGCCAGCAGCCAGGCCGCCACAGATACGCAGTATTTT. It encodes CASSQAATDTQYF.